This is a list of T cell receptor beta chains from one sample in a study of cytomegalovirus exposure and HLA in healthy donors. Assay used: immunoSEQ multiplex PCR; TCRdb lists only in-frame clones, some missing. Here the sample spans approximately 150,000 clones, approximately 88% being singletons. Sequenced material: PBMCs. Receptor source: a man aged 18 to 30 in good health and CMV-seropositive. Each CDR3 is given with its conserved first and last residue. Each record gives: clone size, J gene, D gene, V gene, CDR3 protein, CDR3 DNA. D genes are given only for firm matches. For some rows the clone size is stated as once, few or many, or as a class when expanded; others skip it.

clone_size: -
j_call: TRBJ1-3
d_call: -
v_call: TRBV5-1
cdr3_aa: CASSLAYAGDPSGNTIYF
cdr3_nt: TGCGCCAGCAGCTTGGCCTACGCAGGGGACCCCTCTGGAAACACCATATATTTT

clone_size: -
j_call: TRBJ1-1
d_call: -
v_call: TRBV6-1
cdr3_aa: CASSNGGPNTEAFF
cdr3_nt: TGTGCCAGCAGTAATGGAGGGCCCAACACTGAAGCTTTCTTT

clone_size: -
j_call: TRBJ2-1
d_call: -
v_call: TRBV30
cdr3_aa: CAWDIGLYNEQFF
cdr3_nt: TGTGCCTGGGATATCGGACTTTACAATGAGCAGTTCTTC

clone_size: -
j_call: TRBJ2-1
d_call: -
v_call: TRBV7-7
cdr3_aa: CASSPSGAPSSYNEQFF
cdr3_nt: TGTGCTAGCAGCCCTAGTGGGGCCCCCTCCTCCTACAATGAGCAGTTCTTC

clone_size: -
j_call: TRBJ1-5
d_call: -
v_call: TRBV6-4
cdr3_aa: CASSDSPGQGPQHF
cdr3_nt: TGTGCCAGCAGTGACTCCCCAGGGCAGGGGCCCCAGCATTTT

clone_size: -
j_call: TRBJ2-7
d_call: TRBD1
v_call: TRBV11-2
cdr3_aa: CASSFSRGRTTEQYF
cdr3_nt: TGTGCCAGCAGCTTCTCCAGGGGGCGAACAACCGAGCAGTACTTC

clone_size: -
j_call: TRBJ1-2
d_call: -
v_call: TRBV5-1
cdr3_aa: CASSPERGLGYTF
cdr3_nt: TGCGCCAGCAGCCCGGAGCGTGGGTTAGGCTACACCTTC

clone_size: few
j_call: TRBJ2-7
d_call: -
v_call: TRBV4-1
cdr3_aa: CASSQGGTNEQYF
cdr3_nt: TGCGCCAGCAGCCAGGGGGGAACCAACGAGCAGTACTTC

clone_size: -
j_call: TRBJ1-2
d_call: -
v_call: TRBV7-2
cdr3_aa: CASSQGPTEGYTF
cdr3_nt: TGTGCCAGCAGCCAGGGGCCGACGGAGGGCTACACCTTC

clone_size: -
j_call: TRBJ1-2
d_call: TRBD1
v_call: TRBV2
cdr3_aa: CASSSGTVLFGYTF
cdr3_nt: TGTGCCAGCAGTTCCGGGACAGTCTTGTTTGGCTACACCTTC

clone_size: -
j_call: TRBJ2-3
d_call: -
v_call: TRBV10-3
cdr3_aa: CAISSVDTQYF
cdr3_nt: TGTGCCATCTCGTCGGTAGATACGCAGTATTTT

clone_size: -
j_call: TRBJ1-5
d_call: TRBD1
v_call: TRBV28
cdr3_aa: CASSWDSLNQPQHF
cdr3_nt: TGTGCCAGCAGTTGGGACAGCCTCAATCAGCCCCAGCATTTT

clone_size: -
j_call: TRBJ2-2
d_call: TRBD2
v_call: TRBV4-2
cdr3_aa: CASSRLAGGPPGELFF
cdr3_nt: TGTGCCAGCAGCCGCCTAGCGGGAGGGCCCCCCGGGGAGCTGTTTTTT

clone_size: -
j_call: TRBJ2-7
d_call: -
v_call: TRBV6-5
cdr3_aa: CASRIRERYEQYF
cdr3_nt: TGTGCCAGCAGGATTCGGGAGCGTTACGAGCAGTACTTC

clone_size: -
j_call: TRBJ1-1
d_call: -
v_call: TRBV6-5
cdr3_aa: CASSYVGGFNTEAFF
cdr3_nt: TGTGCCAGCAGTTACGTCGGGGGATTTAACACTGAAGCTTTCTTT

clone_size: -
j_call: TRBJ2-2
d_call: TRBD2
v_call: TRBV4-1
cdr3_aa: CASSPLGLAGTGELFF
cdr3_nt: TGCGCCAGCAGCCCATTGGGACTAGCGGGTACCGGGGAGCTGTTTTTT

clone_size: -
j_call: TRBJ1-5
d_call: TRBD1
v_call: TRBV6-1
cdr3_aa: CASERQGWSNQPQHF
cdr3_nt: TGTGCCAGCGAGAGACAGGGCTGGAGCAATCAGCCCCAGCATTTT

clone_size: -
j_call: TRBJ2-3
d_call: TRBD1
v_call: TRBV27
cdr3_aa: CASSFKTGVSTDTQYF
cdr3_nt: TGTGCCAGCAGTTTCAAGACAGGGGTGAGCACAGATACGCAGTATTTT

clone_size: -
j_call: TRBJ1-3
d_call: TRBD1
v_call: TRBV7-9
cdr3_aa: CAIPRGQAGNTIYF
cdr3_nt: TGTGCCATCCCCAGGGGGCAGGCTGGAAACACCATATATTTT

clone_size: -
j_call: TRBJ2-7
d_call: -
v_call: TRBV7-2
cdr3_aa: CASSLAHSSYEQYF
cdr3_nt: TGTGCCAGCAGCTTAGCGCACAGCTCCTACGAGCAGTACTTC

clone_size: -
j_call: TRBJ2-3
d_call: TRBD2
v_call: TRBV30
cdr3_aa: CAWKLLAGVGDTQYF
cdr3_nt: TGTGCCTGGAAGTTACTAGCGGGAGTGGGAGATACGCAGTATTTT

clone_size: -
j_call: TRBJ1-1
d_call: -
v_call: TRBV30
cdr3_aa: CAWSGQMNTEAFF
cdr3_nt: TGTGCCTGGAGTGGGCAGATGAACACTGAAGCTTTCTTT

clone_size: once
j_call: TRBJ2-3
d_call: TRBD2
v_call: TRBV7-3
cdr3_aa: CASSSQERGSTDTQYF
cdr3_nt: TGTGCCAGCAGCTCCCAGGAGCGGGGGAGCACAGATACGCAGTATTTT

clone_size: -
j_call: TRBJ1-3
d_call: -
v_call: TRBV11-2
cdr3_aa: CASSLGRSGIGNTIYF
cdr3_nt: TGTGCCAGCAGCTTAGGACGATCAGGGATTGGAAACACCATATATTTT

clone_size: -
j_call: TRBJ2-6
d_call: -
v_call: TRBV19
cdr3_aa: CASISTSGANVLTF
cdr3_nt: TGTGCCAGTATATCGACTTCTGGGGCCAACGTCCTGACTTTC

clone_size: -
j_call: TRBJ1-6
d_call: -
v_call: TRBV6-1
cdr3_aa: CASSESRTVYNSPLHF
cdr3_nt: TGTGCCAGCAGTGAATCTAGGACAGTGTATAATTCACCCCTCCACTTT

clone_size: -
j_call: TRBJ2-7
d_call: TRBD2
v_call: TRBV5-1
cdr3_aa: CASSLGSSGRASSYEQYF
cdr3_nt: TGCGCCAGCAGCTTGGGTTCTAGCGGGAGGGCCTCGTCCTACGAGCAGTACTTC

clone_size: -
j_call: TRBJ1-2
d_call: TRBD1
v_call: TRBV9
cdr3_aa: CASSSRTGFYGYTF
cdr3_nt: TGTGCCAGCAGCTCGCGGACAGGGTTTTATGGCTACACCTTC

clone_size: -
j_call: TRBJ2-1
d_call: TRBD1
v_call: TRBV5-1
cdr3_aa: CASSPGQGRDEQFF
cdr3_nt: TGCGCCAGCAGCCCGGGACAGGGCCGAGATGAGCAGTTCTTC

clone_size: -
j_call: TRBJ2-1
d_call: TRBD2
v_call: TRBV11-2
cdr3_aa: CASSLTSGSYNEQFF
cdr3_nt: TGTGCCAGCAGCTTAACTAGCGGCTCCTACAATGAGCAGTTCTTC

clone_size: -
j_call: TRBJ2-1
d_call: -
v_call: TRBV2
cdr3_aa: CAQASSYNEQFF
cdr3_nt: TGTGCACAGGCGAGCTCCTACAATGAGCAGTTCTTC

clone_size: -
j_call: TRBJ1-5
d_call: -
v_call: TRBV6-5
cdr3_aa: CASSLGGERRQPQHF
cdr3_nt: TGTGCCAGCAGCCTTGGGGGGGAGAGAAGGCAGCCCCAGCATTTT

clone_size: -
j_call: TRBJ1-4
d_call: -
v_call: TRBV28
cdr3_aa: CASSLATNRVGTNEKLFF
cdr3_nt: TGTGCCAGCAGTTTAGCGACCAACAGGGTTGGGACTAATGAAAAACTGTTTTTT

clone_size: -
j_call: TRBJ1-1
d_call: -
v_call: TRBV9
cdr3_aa: CASSVDSGQMNTEAFF
cdr3_nt: TGTGCCAGCAGCGTCGACTCCGGACAGATGAACACTGAAGCTTTCTTT

clone_size: -
j_call: TRBJ1-4
d_call: -
v_call: TRBV30
cdr3_aa: CAWSVSGVEKLFF
cdr3_nt: TGTGCCTGGAGTGTATCCGGGGTGGAAAAACTGTTTTTT

clone_size: -
j_call: TRBJ1-5
d_call: -
v_call: TRBV27
cdr3_aa: CASSYHREGVSEGGQHF
cdr3_nt: TGTGCCAGCAGTTATCACAGGGAAGGGGTTTCTGAAGGTGGCCAGCATTTT

clone_size: -
j_call: TRBJ1-2
d_call: -
v_call: TRBV1
cdr3_aa: CTSSQDGGFDGYTF
cdr3_nt: TGCACCAGCAGCCAAGATGGGGGGTTCGATGGCTACACCTTC

clone_size: -
j_call: TRBJ2-1
d_call: TRBD2
v_call: TRBV7-8
cdr3_aa: CASSLEGGDIGDEQFF
cdr3_nt: TGTGCCAGCAGCTTAGAGGGAGGGGATATTGGCGATGAGCAGTTCTTC

clone_size: -
j_call: TRBJ2-7
d_call: TRBD1
v_call: TRBV9
cdr3_aa: CASSLSRTGVEQYF
cdr3_nt: TGTGCCAGCAGCCTCTCCCGGACAGGGGTCGAGCAGTACTTC

clone_size: -
j_call: TRBJ1-4
d_call: -
v_call: TRBV30
cdr3_aa: CAWSITTGSNEKLFF
cdr3_nt: TGTGCCTGGAGTATTACAACGGGTTCTAATGAAAAACTGTTTTTT

clone_size: -
j_call: TRBJ2-3
d_call: TRBD2
v_call: TRBV4-2
cdr3_aa: CASSEAGEATDTQYF
cdr3_nt: TGTGCCAGCAGCGAAGCGGGAGAGGCCACAGATACGCAGTATTTT

clone_size: -
j_call: TRBJ2-1
d_call: -
v_call: TRBV19
cdr3_aa: CASSKQGGNEQFF
cdr3_nt: TGTGCCAGTAGTAAACAGGGAGGGAATGAGCAGTTCTTC

clone_size: few
j_call: TRBJ2-7
d_call: TRBD1
v_call: TRBV6-5
cdr3_aa: CASSSGTGRNEQYF
cdr3_nt: TGTGCCAGCAGTTCAGGGACAGGGAGGAACGAGCAGTACTTC

clone_size: -
j_call: TRBJ1-2
d_call: -
v_call: TRBV25-1
cdr3_aa: CASSPGVLGDGYTF
cdr3_nt: TGTGCCAGCAGTCCTGGGGTCCTAGGGGATGGCTACACCTTC

clone_size: -
j_call: TRBJ2-3
d_call: -
v_call: TRBV20-1
cdr3_aa: CSARGLDTQYF
cdr3_nt: TGCAGTGCTAGGGGCCTAGATACGCAGTATTTT

clone_size: -
j_call: TRBJ2-3
d_call: TRBD2
v_call: TRBV7-8
cdr3_aa: CASSFLAGGPSGTDTQYF
cdr3_nt: TGTGCCAGCAGCTTCTTAGCGGGAGGGCCCTCAGGCACAGATACGCAGTATTTT

clone_size: -
j_call: TRBJ1-1
d_call: -
v_call: TRBV29-1
cdr3_aa: CSVEANTEAFF
cdr3_nt: TGCAGCGTTGAAGCTAACACTGAAGCTTTCTTT

clone_size: few
j_call: TRBJ2-7
d_call: TRBD2
v_call: TRBV7-6
cdr3_aa: CASSLGMGGETYEQYF
cdr3_nt: TGTGCCAGCAGCTTAGGGATGGGGGGGGAAACCTACGAGCAGTACTTC

clone_size: -
j_call: TRBJ2-1
d_call: TRBD2
v_call: TRBV28
cdr3_aa: CASREIGTSGDNEQFF
cdr3_nt: TGTGCCAGCAGAGAAATCGGGACTAGCGGGGACAATGAGCAGTTCTTC

clone_size: few
j_call: TRBJ2-7
d_call: -
v_call: TRBV15
cdr3_aa: CATSRDGTSSSYEQYF
cdr3_nt: TGTGCCACCAGCAGAGATGGGACTTCAAGCTCCTACGAGCAGTACTTC

clone_size: -
j_call: TRBJ2-7
d_call: -
v_call: TRBV9
cdr3_aa: CASSLGASSYEQYF
cdr3_nt: TGTGCCAGCAGCTTAGGGGCCAGTTCTTACGAGCAGTACTTC

clone_size: -
j_call: TRBJ2-7
d_call: TRBD2
v_call: TRBV30
cdr3_aa: CAWSATSGTTYEQYF
cdr3_nt: TGTGCCTGGAGTGCGACTAGCGGTACAACCTACGAGCAGTACTTC

clone_size: once
j_call: TRBJ2-1
d_call: TRBD2
v_call: TRBV9
cdr3_aa: CASSVLAGDYNEQFF
cdr3_nt: TGTGCCAGCAGCGTTTTAGCGGGGGACTACAATGAGCAGTTCTTC

clone_size: few
j_call: TRBJ2-2
d_call: -
v_call: TRBV7-9
cdr3_aa: CASSSGTYNIGELFF
cdr3_nt: TGTGCCAGCAGCTCCGGGACATATAATATCGGGGAGCTGTTTTTT

clone_size: once
j_call: TRBJ2-3
d_call: -
v_call: TRBV18
cdr3_aa: CASSPFSNTDTQYF
cdr3_nt: TGTGCCAGCTCACCATTTTCCAATACAGATACGCAGTATTTT

clone_size: once
j_call: TRBJ2-5
d_call: TRBD1
v_call: TRBV6-5
cdr3_aa: CATWTGGLQETQYF
cdr3_nt: TGTGCCACCTGGACAGGGGGACTCCAAGAGACCCAGTACTTC